This T cell receptor (beta chain) was profiled in a study of metastatic and nonmetastatic thyroid tumors. This CDR3 is 20 amino acids long. Among the patients, none had received any treatment before thyroid surgery. Ten or more counts support this clone. TCRdb reanalyzed the PCR reads with MiXCR. The table has 35,000 to 55,000 clones, 24% seen once; the top ten hold 3.4%. Sequenced sample: blood. This rearrangement joins TRBV3-2 to TRBJ1-3; TRBD1, as called in the table, went unchecked against the DNA. TRBV3-2 is reported as a pseudogene. The source of this sequence is a male donor with papillary thyroid cancer or a benign thyroid nodule (not recorded which). Some clones in this sample may be carry-over from other donors' samples. CDR3 sequence reads: CASSLAPGTGGHYSGNTIYF. The CDR3 DNA sequence: TGTGCCAGCAGCCTGGCTCCCGGGACAGGGGGTCATTACTCTGGAAACACCATATATTTT.